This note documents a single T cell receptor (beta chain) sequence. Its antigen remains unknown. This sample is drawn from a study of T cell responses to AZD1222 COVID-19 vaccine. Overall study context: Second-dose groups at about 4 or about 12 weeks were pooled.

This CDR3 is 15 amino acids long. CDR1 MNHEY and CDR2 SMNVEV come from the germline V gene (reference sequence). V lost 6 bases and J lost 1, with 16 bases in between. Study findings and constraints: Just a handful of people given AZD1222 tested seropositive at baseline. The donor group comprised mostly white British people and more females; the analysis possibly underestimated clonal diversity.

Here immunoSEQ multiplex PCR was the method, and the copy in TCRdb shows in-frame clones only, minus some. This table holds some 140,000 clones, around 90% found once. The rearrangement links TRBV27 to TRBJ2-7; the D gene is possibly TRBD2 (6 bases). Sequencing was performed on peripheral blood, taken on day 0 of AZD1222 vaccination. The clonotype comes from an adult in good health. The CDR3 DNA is TGTGCCAGCAGCCCCGGGGGACCCCCATCCTACGAGCAGTACTTC. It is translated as CASSPGGPPSYEQYF.